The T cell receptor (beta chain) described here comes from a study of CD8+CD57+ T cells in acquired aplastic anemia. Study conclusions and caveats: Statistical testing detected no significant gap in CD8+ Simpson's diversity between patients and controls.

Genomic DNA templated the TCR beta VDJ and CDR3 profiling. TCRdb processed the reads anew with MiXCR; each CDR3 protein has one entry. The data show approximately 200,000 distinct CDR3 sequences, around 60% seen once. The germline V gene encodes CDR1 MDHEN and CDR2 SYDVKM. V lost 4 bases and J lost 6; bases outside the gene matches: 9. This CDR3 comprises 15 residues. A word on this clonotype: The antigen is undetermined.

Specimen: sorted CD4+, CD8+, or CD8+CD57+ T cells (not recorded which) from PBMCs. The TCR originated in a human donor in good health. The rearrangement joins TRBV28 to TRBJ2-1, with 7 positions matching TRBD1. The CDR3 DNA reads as TGTGCCAGCAGTTCGGGACAGCCGACCAGCAATGAGCAGTTCTTC. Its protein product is CASSSGQPTSNEQFF.